This entry concerns a single T cell receptor beta chain. Its antigen is not identified. Full-length variable regions came from constant-region reverse primers plus semi-nested Nested Universal Primer A PCR. MiXCR, run by TCRdb on the 5' RACE reads, gives a single entry per CDR3 protein. This table holds 50,000 to 65,000 distinct CDR3 sequences, 25% to 30% found once. Study results and caveats: Greatest tumor Treg TCR overlap was with tumor naive CD4+ cells. The larger cohort examined one V-J beta rearrangement, not whole repertoires.

J was trimmed by 5 bases and V by 4 bases; bases with no gene match: 9. Germline CDR1 and CDR2: SGDLS and YYNGEE. The CDR3 is 15 amino acids. The clonotype originates from a female donor with breast cancer. The chain couples TRBV9 to TRBJ2-1; 7 bases line up with TRBD2. Material for sequencing was tumor-infiltrating memory CD4+ T cells sorted from the breast tumor. The subset is: memory CD4+ T cells, CD4+CD45RO+CD25-. For the CDR3, the DNA is TGTGCCAGCAGCCCTGCGGGGGACTTCGACAATGAGCAGTTCTTC. Its translation: CASSPAGDFDNEQFF.